This passage covers 18 T cell receptor beta chains from one sample sequenced in a study of OX40 agonist ivuxolimab in advanced cancers. The assay was immunoSEQ multiplex PCR, and TCRdb's table has in-frame clones only and misses some. The sample contains tens of thousands of clones, just under 85% of which appear only once. Sequences were derived from CD4+ or CD8+ T cells sorted from blood, sampled in a trial of the OX40 agonist ivuxolimab. These receptors all stem from an adult with an advanced solid tumor such as melanoma, head and neck, liver or kidney cancer.

The genes are TRBV7-6 and TRBJ2-1, with D uncertain. Germline CDR1 SGHVS, CDR2 FNYEAQ. This CDR3 has 13 amino acids. Trimming removed 2 bases from V and 9 bases from J, with 11 bases in between. The CDR3 DNA sequence: TGTGCCAGCAGCTTAAGTACTATGAGTGAGCAGTTCTTC. Its translation: CASSLSTMSEQFF.

The V gene is TRBV18, the J gene TRBJ2-7; TRBD1 matches 8 bases. The V segment lost 3 bases and the J segment 0 bases; nucleotides outside the gene matches: 10. This CDR3 region has 17 residues. Germline-derived CDR1 and CDR2 are KGHSH and LQKENI. This CDR3 is CASSPLGQGAYSYEQYF. In DNA form, the CDR3 reads TGTGCCAGCTCACCCCTCGGGCAGGGGGCTTACTCCTACGAGCAGTACTTC.

The rearrangement uses TRBV7-8 and TRBJ1-5, with TRBD1 matching 7 bases. The ends lost 1 base at V and 0 bases at J; junction bases unmatched: 3. The CDR3 sequence is 16 residues long. The germline CDR1 and CDR2 sequences are SGHVS and FQNEAQ. The CDR3 sequence is CASSLERGRSNQPQHF. CDR3 DNA sequence: TGTGCCAGCAGCTTAGAGAGGGGGCGTAGCAATCAGCCCCAGCATTTT.

The J gene is TRBJ2-1, the V gene TRBV2, with a possible D match to TRBD1 (5 bases). CDR1 is SNHLY, CDR2 FYNNEI, per germline. V was pared by 7 bases and J by 2 bases, with 12 bases between. The CDR3 loop spans 14 amino acids. CDR3 in amino acids: CASILQGTYNEQFF. For the CDR3, the DNA is TGTGCCAGCATTCTTCAGGGTACCTACAATGAGCAGTTCTTC. Together with reference TRBV2 and TRBJ2-1, the CDR3 gives the full variable domain: EPEVTQTPSHQVTQMGQEVILRCVPISNHLYFYWYRQILGQKVEFLVSFYNNEISEKSEIFDDQFSVERPDGSNFTLKIRSTKLEDSAMYFCASILQGTYNEQFFGPGTRLTVL.

This chain joins TRBV25-1 and TRBJ2-2; D possibly uses TRBD1 or TRBD2 (5 bases each). Trimming shortened V by 6 bases and J by 8 bases, and 16 bases separated the two germline ends. The germline V gene encodes CDR1 MGHDK and CDR2 SYGVNS. The CDR3 consists of 14 residues. CDR3 sequence reads: CASRGTGSKGELFF. CDR3 DNA sequence: TGTGCCAGCAGGGGGACGGGGTCGAAGGGGGAGCTGTTTTTT.

This chain connects TRBV23-1 to TRBJ2-3; a possible D gene is TRBD2 (5 bases). TRBV23-1 is known as an ORF, though its function is uncertain. There are 13 residues in the CDR3. V dropped 6 bases and J dropped 6 bases, with 13 bases sitting between them. The chain's CDR3 is CASSRCEGDTQYF. Written as DNA, the CDR3 is TGCGCCAGCAGCCGATGTGAGGGCGATACGCAGTATTTT.

The gene calls are TRBV19 and TRBJ2-7, with 7 bases identical to TRBD2. CDR3 length: 16 residues. Per the germline V gene, CDR1 is LNHDA and CDR2 is SQIVND (reference sequence). V was clipped by 5 bases and J by 3 bases; unmatched bases: 13. CDR3 in DNA: TGTGCCAGTAGTGAATCAGACCAAGCGGGGTACTACGAGCAGTACGTC. Translation gives CASSESDQAGYYEQYV.

The CDR3 bases are TGTGCCAGCCGTGCGGGACTAGGCGAATACGAGCAGTACTTC. Amino acid sequence: CASRAGLGEYEQYF. The chain couples TRBV5-4 to TRBJ2-7; TRBD2 aligns across 8 bases. V shed 7 bases, J shed 4 bases, and the junction held 10 bases outside the gene matches. In germline, CDR1 is SGHNT, CDR2 YYREEE (reference sequence). There are 14 residues in the CDR3.

In its sample, this clone was seen once. The genes are TRBV6-5 and TRBJ1-1; no firm D call. Germline V CDR1 and CDR2: MNHEY, SVGAGI. The CDR3 runs to 13 residues. With 2 bases removed from V and 5 bases from J, the gap between germline ends came to 9 bases. As DNA, the CDR3 is TGTGCCAGCAGTTACAACCCGGGGACTGAAGCTTTCTTT. It is translated as CASSYNPGTEAFF.

V usage is TRBV7-6 and J usage is TRBJ1-4, with D possibly TRBD1 on 5 matching bases. V was clipped by 5 bases and J by 0 bases, with 13 bases between them. This CDR3 has 16 residues. Germline-derived CDR1 and CDR2 are SGHVS and FNYEAQ. CDR3 DNA: TGTGCCAGCAGCCCCTGGTCGGGGGCAACTAATGAAAAACTGTTTTTT. Its protein product is CASSPWSGATNEKLFF.

The rearrangement joins TRBV28 to TRBJ1-1, with D unresolved. This CDR3 contains 13 residues. Germline lookup yields CDR1 MDHEN and CDR2 SYDVKM. V shed 2 bases and J shed 1 base, with 5 bases lying between them. DNA for the CDR3: TGTGCCAGCAGTTTACGAGGGAACACTGAAGCTTTCTTT. Translation: CASSLRGNTEAFF.

The rearrangement uses TRBV6-4 and TRBJ2-3; D is unclear. This CDR3 is built from 15 residues. Germline lookup yields CDR1 MRHNA and CDR2 SNTAGT. The V gene lost 0 bases and the J gene lost 2 bases, with 9 bases spanning the gap. The CDR3 DNA is TGTGCCAGCAGTGACTCGGGCAGATACACAGATACGCAGTATTTT. It yields the protein CASSDSGRYTDTQYF.

The sample holds a few counts of this clone. The chain is built from TRBV27 and TRBJ2-7, with TRBD2 as a possible D gene (6 bases). V was cut by 4 bases and J by 2 bases, with 12 bases left in between. From germline, CDR1 is MNHEY and CDR2 SMNVEV (reference sequence). This CDR3 is built from 14 residues. The CDR3 reads CASSWRDGTYEQYF. The CDR3 DNA reads TGTGCCAGCAGTTGGCGGGACGGCACCTACGAGCAGTACTTC.

The chain is built from TRBV19 and TRBJ2-7, with TRBD2 identical over 10 bases. J gave up 5 bases and V 6 bases, and 7 bases lay outside the gene matches. The CDR3 sequence is 14 residues long. Germline V gives CDR1 LNHDA, CDR2 SQIVND (reference sequence). In DNA form, the CDR3 reads TGTGCCAGTAGGAAGGTAGCGGGAGGCGACGAGCAGTACTTC. The encoded protein is CASRKVAGGDEQYF. Full variable domain (rest looked up from reference TRBV19 and TRBJ2-7): DGGITQSPKYLFRKEGQNVTLSCEQNLNHDAMYWYRQDPGQGLRLIYYSQIVNDFQKGDIAEGYSVSREKKESFPLTVTSAQKNPTAFYLCASRKVAGGDEQYFGPGTRLTVT.

This clone was seen a handful of times. The chain recombines TRBV15 with TRBJ2-1, with D perhaps TRBD1 (6 bases). CDR1 and CDR2 from the germline V gene are LNHNV and YYDKDF (reference sequence). The germline V and J ends were trimmed by 0 bases and 10 bases, with 16 bases remaining between them. The CDR3 has 15 amino acids. The DNA of the CDR3 is TGTGCCACCAGCAGAGATAAGGGAACAGGACAGGAGCAGTTCTTC. Encoded protein: CATSRDKGTGQEQFF.

The chain links TRBV19 to TRBJ1-3; no clear D gene. This CDR3 comprises 14 residues. In germline, CDR1 is LNHDA, CDR2 SQIVND (reference sequence). V lost 6 bases, J lost 0 bases, and 9 bases lay in between. CDR3 in amino acids: CASRAGPSGNTIYF. The DNA of the CDR3 is TGTGCCAGTAGGGCCGGGCCCTCTGGAAACACCATATATTTT.

The gene calls are TRBV15 and TRBJ2-5; TRBD2 matches 7 bases. V shed 6 bases and J 1 base; nucleotides not matched to a gene: 11. The CDR3 spans 16 residues. Germline V lookup: CDR1 LNHNV, CDR2 YYDKDF (reference sequence). CDR3 sequence reads: CATSYDWAGVQETQYF. The CDR3 DNA is TGTGCCACCAGTTACGACTGGGCGGGGGTCCAAGAGACCCAGTACTTC.

J is TRBJ2-1 and V is TRBV9; perhaps TRBD1 as D (8 bases). V was clipped by 4 bases and J by 0 bases, with 14 bases between them. The CDR3 spans 16 residues. Looked up from germline, CDR1 is SGDLS and CDR2 is YYNGEE. CDR3 in amino acids: CASSTGGGSSYNEQFF. In DNA form, the CDR3 reads TGTGCCAGCAGCACAGGGGGGGGTAGCTCCTACAATGAGCAGTTCTTC.